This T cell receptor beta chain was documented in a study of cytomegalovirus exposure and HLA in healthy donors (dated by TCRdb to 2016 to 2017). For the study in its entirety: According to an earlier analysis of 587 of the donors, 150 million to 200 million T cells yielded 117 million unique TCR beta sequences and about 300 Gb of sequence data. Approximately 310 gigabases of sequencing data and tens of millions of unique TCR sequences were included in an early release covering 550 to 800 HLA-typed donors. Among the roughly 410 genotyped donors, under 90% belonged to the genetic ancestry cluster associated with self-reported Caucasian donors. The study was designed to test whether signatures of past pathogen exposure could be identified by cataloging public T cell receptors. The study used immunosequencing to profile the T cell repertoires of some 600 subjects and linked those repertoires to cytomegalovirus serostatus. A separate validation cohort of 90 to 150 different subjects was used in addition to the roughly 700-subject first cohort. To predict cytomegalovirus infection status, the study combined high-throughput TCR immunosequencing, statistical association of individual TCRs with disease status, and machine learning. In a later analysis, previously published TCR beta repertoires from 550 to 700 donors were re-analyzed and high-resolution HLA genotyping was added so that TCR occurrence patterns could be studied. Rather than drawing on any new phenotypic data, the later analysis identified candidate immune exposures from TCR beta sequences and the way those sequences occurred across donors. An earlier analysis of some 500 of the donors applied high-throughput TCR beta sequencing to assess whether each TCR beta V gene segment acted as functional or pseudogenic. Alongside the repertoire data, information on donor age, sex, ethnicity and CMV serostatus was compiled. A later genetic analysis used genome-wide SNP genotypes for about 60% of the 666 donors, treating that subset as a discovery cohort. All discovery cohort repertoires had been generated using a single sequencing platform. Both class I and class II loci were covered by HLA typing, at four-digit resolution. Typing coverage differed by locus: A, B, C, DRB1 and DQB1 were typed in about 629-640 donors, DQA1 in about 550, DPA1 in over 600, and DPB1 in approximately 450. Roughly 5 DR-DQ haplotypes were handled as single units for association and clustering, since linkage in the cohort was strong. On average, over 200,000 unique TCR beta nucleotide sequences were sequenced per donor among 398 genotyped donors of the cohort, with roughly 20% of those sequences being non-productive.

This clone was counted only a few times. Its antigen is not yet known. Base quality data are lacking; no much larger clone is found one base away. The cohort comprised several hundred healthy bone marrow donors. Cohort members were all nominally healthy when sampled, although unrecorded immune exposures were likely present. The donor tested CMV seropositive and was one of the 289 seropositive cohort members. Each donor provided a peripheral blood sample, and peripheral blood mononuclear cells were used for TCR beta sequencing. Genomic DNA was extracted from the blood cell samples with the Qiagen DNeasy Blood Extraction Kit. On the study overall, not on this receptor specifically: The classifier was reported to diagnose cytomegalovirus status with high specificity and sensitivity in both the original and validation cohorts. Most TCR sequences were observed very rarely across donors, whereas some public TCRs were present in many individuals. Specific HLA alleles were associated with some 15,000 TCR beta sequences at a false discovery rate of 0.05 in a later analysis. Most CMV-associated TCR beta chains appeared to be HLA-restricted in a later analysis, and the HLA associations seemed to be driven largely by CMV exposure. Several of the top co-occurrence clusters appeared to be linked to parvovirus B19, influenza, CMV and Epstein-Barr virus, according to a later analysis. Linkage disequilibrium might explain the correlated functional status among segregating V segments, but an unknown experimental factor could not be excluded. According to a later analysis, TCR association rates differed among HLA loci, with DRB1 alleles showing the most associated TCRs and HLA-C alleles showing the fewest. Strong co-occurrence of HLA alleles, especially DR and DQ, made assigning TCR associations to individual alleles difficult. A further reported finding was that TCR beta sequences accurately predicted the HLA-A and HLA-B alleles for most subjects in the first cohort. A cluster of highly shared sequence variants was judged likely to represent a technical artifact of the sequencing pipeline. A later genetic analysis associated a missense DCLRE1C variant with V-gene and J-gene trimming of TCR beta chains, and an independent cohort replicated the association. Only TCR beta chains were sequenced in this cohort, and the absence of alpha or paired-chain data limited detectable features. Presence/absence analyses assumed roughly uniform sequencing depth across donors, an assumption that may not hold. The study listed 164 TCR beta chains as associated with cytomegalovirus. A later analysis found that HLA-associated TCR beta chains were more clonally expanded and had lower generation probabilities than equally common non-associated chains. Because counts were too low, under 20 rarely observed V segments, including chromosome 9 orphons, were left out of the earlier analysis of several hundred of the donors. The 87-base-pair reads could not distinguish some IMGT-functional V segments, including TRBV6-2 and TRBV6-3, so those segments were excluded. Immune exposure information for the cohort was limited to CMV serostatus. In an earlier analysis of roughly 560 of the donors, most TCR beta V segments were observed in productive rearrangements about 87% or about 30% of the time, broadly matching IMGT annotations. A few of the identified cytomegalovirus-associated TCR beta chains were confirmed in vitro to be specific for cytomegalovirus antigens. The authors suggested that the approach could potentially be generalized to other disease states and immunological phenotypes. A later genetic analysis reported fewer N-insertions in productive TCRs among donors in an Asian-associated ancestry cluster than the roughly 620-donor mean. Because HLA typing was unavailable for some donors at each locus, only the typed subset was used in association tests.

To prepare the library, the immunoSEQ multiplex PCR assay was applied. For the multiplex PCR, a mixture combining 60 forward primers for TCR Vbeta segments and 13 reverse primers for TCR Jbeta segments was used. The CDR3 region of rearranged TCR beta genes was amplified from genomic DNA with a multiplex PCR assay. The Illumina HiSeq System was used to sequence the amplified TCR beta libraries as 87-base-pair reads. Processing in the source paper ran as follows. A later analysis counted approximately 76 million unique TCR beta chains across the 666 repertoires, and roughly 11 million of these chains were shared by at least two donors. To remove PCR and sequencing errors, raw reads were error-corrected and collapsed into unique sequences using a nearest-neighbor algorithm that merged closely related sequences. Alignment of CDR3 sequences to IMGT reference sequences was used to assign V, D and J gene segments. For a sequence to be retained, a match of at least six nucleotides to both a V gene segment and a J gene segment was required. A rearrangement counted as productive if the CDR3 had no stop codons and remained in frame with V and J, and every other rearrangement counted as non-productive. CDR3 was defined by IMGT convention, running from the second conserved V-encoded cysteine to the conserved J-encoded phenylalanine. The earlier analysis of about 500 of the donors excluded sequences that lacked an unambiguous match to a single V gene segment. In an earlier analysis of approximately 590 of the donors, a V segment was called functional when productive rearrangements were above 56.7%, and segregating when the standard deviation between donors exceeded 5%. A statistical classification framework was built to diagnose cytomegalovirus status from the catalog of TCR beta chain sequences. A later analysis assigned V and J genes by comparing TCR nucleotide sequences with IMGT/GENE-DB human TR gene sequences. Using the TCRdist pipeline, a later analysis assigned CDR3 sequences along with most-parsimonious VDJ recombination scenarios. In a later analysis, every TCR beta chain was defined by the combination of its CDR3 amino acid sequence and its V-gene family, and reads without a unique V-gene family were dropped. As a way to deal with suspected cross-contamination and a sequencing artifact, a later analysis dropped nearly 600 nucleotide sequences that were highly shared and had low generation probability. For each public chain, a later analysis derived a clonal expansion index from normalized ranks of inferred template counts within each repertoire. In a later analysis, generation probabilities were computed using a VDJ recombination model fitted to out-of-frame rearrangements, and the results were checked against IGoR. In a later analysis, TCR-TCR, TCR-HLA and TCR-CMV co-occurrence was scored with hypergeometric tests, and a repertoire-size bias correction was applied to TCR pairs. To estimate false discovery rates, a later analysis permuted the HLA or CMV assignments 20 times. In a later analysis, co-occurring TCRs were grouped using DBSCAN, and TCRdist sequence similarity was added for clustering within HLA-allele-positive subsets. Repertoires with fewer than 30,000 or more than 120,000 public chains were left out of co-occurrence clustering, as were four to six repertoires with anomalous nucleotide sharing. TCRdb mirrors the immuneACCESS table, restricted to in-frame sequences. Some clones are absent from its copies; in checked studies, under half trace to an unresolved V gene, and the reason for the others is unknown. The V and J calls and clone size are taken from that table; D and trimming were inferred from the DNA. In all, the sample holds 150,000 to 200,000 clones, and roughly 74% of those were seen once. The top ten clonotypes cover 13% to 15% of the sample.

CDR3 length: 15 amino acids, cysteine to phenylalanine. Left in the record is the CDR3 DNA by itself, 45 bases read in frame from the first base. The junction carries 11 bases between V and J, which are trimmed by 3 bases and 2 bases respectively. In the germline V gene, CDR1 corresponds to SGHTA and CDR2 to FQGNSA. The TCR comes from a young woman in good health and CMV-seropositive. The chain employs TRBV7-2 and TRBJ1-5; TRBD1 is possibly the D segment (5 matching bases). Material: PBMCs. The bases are TGTGCCAGCAGCTTGGGGCCATCGGGCAATCAGCCCCAGCATTTT. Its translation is CASSLGPSGNQPQHF.